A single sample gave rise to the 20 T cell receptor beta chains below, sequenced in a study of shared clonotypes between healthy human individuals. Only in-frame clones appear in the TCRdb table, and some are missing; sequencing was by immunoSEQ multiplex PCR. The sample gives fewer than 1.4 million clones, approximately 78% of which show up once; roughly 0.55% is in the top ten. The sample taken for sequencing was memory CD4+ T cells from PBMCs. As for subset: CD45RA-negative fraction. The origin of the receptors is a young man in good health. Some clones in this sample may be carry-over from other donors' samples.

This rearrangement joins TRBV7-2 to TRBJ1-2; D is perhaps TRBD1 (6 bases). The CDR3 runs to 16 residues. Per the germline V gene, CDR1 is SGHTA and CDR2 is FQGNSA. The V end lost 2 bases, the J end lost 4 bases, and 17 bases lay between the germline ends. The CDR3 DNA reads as TGTGCCAGCAGCTTACAGGCCCCCAGGACAGCCTATGGCTACACCTTC. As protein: CASSLQAPRTAYGYTF.

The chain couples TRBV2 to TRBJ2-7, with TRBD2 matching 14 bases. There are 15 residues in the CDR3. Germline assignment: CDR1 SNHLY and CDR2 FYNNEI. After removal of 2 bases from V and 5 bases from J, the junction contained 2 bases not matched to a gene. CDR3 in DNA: TGTGCCAGCAGTGAACAGGGACTAGCGGGAGACGAGCAGTACTTC. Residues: CASSEQGLAGDEQYF.

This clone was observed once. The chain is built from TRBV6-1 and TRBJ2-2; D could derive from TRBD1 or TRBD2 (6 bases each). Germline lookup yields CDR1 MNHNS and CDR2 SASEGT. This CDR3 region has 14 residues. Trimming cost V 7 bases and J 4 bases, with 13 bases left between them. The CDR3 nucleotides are TGTGCCAGCAACCCCAAGGGGGGCACCGGGGAGCTGTTTTTT. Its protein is CASNPKGGTGELFF.

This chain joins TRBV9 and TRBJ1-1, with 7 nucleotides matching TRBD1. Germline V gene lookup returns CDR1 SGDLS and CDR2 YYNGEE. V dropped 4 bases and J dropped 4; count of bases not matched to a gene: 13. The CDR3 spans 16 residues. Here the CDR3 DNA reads TGTGCCAGCAGCCCACTCGGACAGGTCACGGGCACTGAAGCTTTCTTT. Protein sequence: CASSPLGQVTGTEAFF.

The CDR3 bases are TGCGCCAGCAGCGTCCAACCGGGACAGGGGGAAGAGACCCAGTACTTC. Its translation: CASSVQPGQGEETQYF. The V call is TRBV5-1, the J call TRBJ2-5, with 11 bases identical to TRBD1. CDR3 length: 16 residues. The V gene end was trimmed by 4 bases and the J gene end by 3 bases; junction bases not matched to a gene: 8. Germline V gene lookup returns CDR1 SGHRS and CDR2 YFSETQ.

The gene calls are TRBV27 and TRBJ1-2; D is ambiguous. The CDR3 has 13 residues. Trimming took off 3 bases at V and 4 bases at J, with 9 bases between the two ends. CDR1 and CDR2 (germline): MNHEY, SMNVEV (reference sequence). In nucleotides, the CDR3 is TGTGCCAGCAGTTTCCAGGCTACCTATGGCTACACCTTC. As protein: CASSFQATYGYTF.

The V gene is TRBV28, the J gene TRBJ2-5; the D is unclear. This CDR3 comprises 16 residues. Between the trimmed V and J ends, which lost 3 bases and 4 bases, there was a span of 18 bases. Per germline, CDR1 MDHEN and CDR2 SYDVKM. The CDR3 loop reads CASSLAVSSPGETQYF. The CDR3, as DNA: TGTGCCAGCAGTTTGGCAGTAAGCTCTCCTGGAGAGACCCAGTACTTC.

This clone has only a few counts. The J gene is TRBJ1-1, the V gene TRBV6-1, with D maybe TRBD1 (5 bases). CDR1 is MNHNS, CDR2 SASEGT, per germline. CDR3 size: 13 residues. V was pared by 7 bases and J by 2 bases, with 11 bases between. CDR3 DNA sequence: TGTGCCAGCAACCGGGGACTTAACACTGAAGCTTTCTTT. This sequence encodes CASNRGLNTEAFF.

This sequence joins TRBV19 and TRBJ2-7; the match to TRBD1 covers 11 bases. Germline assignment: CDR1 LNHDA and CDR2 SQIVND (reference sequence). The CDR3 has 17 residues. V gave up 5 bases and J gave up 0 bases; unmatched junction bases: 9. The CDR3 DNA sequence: TGTGCCAGTAGTCGCCCGGGGACAGGGGGTCTCTCCTACGAGCAGTACTTC. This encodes CASSRPGTGGLSYEQYF.

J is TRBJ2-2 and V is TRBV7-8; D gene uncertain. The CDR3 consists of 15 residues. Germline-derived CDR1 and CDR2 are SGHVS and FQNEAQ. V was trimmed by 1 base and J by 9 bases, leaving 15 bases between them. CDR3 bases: TGTGCCAGCAGCTTAGGCGGACGAGGCCACAGGGAGCTGTTTTTT. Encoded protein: CASSLGGRGHRELFF. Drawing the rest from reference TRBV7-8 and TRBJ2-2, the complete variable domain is GAGVSQSPRYKVAKRGQDVALRCDPISGHVSLFWYQQALGQGPEFLTYFQNEAQLDKSGLPSDRFFAERPEGSVSTLKIQRTQQEDSAVYLCASSLGGRGHRELFFGEGSRLTVL.

The CDR3: CASSPREGAGKAFF. In nucleotides, the CDR3 is TGTGCCAGCAGCCCCCGTGAGGGCGCGGGAAAAGCTTTCTTT. The V call is TRBV9, the J call TRBJ1-1; D is undetermined. Trimming left V 4 bases short and J 9 bases short, with 19 bases between. Per the germline V gene, CDR1 is SGDLS and CDR2 is YYNGEE. The CDR3 has 14 residues.

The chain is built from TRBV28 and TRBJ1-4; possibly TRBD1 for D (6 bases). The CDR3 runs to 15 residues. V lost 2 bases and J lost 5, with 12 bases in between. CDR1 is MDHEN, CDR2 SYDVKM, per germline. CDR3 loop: CASSLGGGGNEKLFF. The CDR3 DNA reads TGTGCCAGCAGTTTAGGAGGGGGAGGCAATGAAAAACTGTTTTTT.

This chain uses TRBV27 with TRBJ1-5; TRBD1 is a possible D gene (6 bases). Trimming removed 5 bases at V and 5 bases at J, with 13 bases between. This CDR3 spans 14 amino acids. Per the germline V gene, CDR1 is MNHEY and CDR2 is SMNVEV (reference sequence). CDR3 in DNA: TGTGCCAGCAGTCGGGGGGCCGGGGATCAGCCCCAGCATTTT. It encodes CASSRGAGDQPQHF.

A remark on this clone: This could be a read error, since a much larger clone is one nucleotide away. CDR3 DNA sequence: TGTGCCACGTTACAGGGTGGCTCCTACAATGAGCAGTTCTTC. It specifies CATLQGGSYNEQFF. The chain employs TRBV28 and TRBJ2-1; D perhaps matches TRBD1 (6 bases). Trimming cost V 10 bases and J 0 bases, with 13 bases left between them. Germline CDR1 reads MDHEN; CDR2 reads SYDVKM. The CDR3 sequence is 14 residues long.

The CDR3 protein is CASSSPRDVQHYGYTF. DNA of the CDR3: TGTGCCAGCAGTTCCCCCCGGGACGTTCAACACTATGGCTACACCTTC. The chain carries TRBV6-5 and TRBJ1-2; possible D gene TRBD1, 5 bases. CDR3 size: 16 residues. CDR1 is MNHEY and CDR2 is SVGAGI in the germline V gene. The V end lost 4 bases, the J end lost 3 bases, and 18 bases lay between the germline ends.

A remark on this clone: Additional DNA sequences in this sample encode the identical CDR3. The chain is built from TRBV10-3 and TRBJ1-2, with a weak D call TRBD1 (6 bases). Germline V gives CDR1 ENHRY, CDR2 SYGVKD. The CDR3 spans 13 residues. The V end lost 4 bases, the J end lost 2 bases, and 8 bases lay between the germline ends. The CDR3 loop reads CAISGTDNYGYTF. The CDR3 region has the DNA TGTGCCATCAGTGGGACAGACAACTATGGCTACACCTTC.

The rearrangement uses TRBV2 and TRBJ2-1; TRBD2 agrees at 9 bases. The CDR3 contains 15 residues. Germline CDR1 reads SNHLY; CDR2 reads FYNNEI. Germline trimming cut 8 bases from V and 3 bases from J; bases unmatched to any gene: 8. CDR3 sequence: CASQPVTSGYNEQFF. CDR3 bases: TGTGCCAGCCAGCCGGTGACTAGCGGCTACAATGAGCAGTTCTTC.

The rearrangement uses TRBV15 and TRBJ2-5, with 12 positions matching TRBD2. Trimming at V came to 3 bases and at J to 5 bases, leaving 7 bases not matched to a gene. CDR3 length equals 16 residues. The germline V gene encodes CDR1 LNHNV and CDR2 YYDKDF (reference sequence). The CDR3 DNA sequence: TGTGCCACCAGCAGGGGGCTAGCGGGAGGGCGGGAGACCCAGTACTTC. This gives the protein CATSRGLAGGRETQYF.

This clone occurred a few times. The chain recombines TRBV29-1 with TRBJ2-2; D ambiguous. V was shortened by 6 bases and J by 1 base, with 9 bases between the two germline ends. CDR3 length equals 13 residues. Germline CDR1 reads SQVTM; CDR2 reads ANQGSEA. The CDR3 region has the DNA TGCAGCGTGGGAATATTGAACACCGGGGAGCTGTTTTTT. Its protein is CSVGILNTGELFF.

The CDR3 protein is CASSSSGGSYEQYF. In nucleotides, the CDR3 is TGTGCCAGCAGCTCCTCAGGGGGCTCCTACGAGCAGTACTTC. The gene calls are TRBV9 and TRBJ2-7; TRBD1 aligns across 7 bases. Germline CDR1 SGDLS, CDR2 YYNGEE. The CDR3 loop spans 14 amino acids. The J segment lost 0 bases and the V segment lost 4 bases, leaving 4 bases of the junction unmatched.